This T cell receptor beta chain was identified in a study of blood T cell repertoires in COVID-19. On the study more broadly: Both acute and convalescent COVID-19 samples were obtained from the United States, Italy and Spain. T cells, B-cell-depleted T cells, or PBMCs provided the cDNA or gDNA that served as material.

Germline-derived CDR1 and CDR2 are SEHNR and FQNEAQ (reference sequence). The V gene lost 5 bases and the J gene lost 8 bases, with 12 bases spanning the gap. The CDR3 length is 12 residues. Original processing methods: Nucleated cell counts were estimated from reference gene primer amplification. Measured with immunoSEQ multiplex PCR; TCRdb has only the in-frame clones, and not every one. V, J and clone size were drawn from that table, and D and trimming were deduced from the DNA. The sample yields fewer than 200,000 clones, around nine tenths seen once. The V gene is TRBV7-9, the J gene TRBJ1-2, with no clear D. The clonotype originates from a man aged 55 to 70 with active or convalescent COVID-19. Sequenced: peripheral blood. This chain's CDR3 is CASSLGEGGYTF. CDR3 in DNA: TGTGCCAGCAGCCTCGGCGAGGGCGGCTACACCTTC. Complete variable domain (other parts from reference TRBV7-9 and TRBJ1-2): DTGVSQNPRHKITKRGQNVTFRCDPISEHNRLYWYRQTLGQGPEFLTYFQNEAQLEKSRLLSDRFSAERPKGSFSTLEIQRTEQGDSAMYLCASSLGEGGYTFGSGTRLTVV.